This TCR beta chain is drawn from a study of identical twins (dated by TCRdb to the mid-2010s). About the study as a whole: To test whether fetal clonotypes persist, the study used deep sequencing on TCR alpha and beta repertoires from monozygotic twins, unrelated adults of various ages, and cord blood. To rule out contamination, replicate twin experiments were performed at different times with different library preparation protocols. Broader findings and caveats from the paper: In monozygotic twins, out-of-frame TCR alpha sharing was systematically underestimated by recombination models, although the models agreed with sharing between unrelated individuals. Compared with coincidental sharing between unrelated individuals, out-of-frame TCR alpha sequences shared between twins had an excess of sequences with low generation probability. Abundant cord blood beta clonotypes had fewer insertions, young adult naive repertoires showed a similar but weaker trend, and memory repertoires showed no such trend. Because the same donors could not be followed over many years, the conclusions depended on cross-sectional statistical analysis. Invariant T cells such as MAIT and iNKT could partly confound zero-insertion analyses, although diverse VJ usage argued against such confounding for most clonotypes. A weaker excess of twin sharing was found in beta out-of-frame sequences because the signal-to-noise ratio was lowered by fewer shared sequences.

Libraries came from 5' RACE. Sequencing relied on an Illumina HiSeq 2000. Template switching added a universal primer binding site, and the final cDNA carried a unique molecular identifier that allowed TCR cDNA molecules to be counted accurately. Specific primers in the conserved constant-segment region were used to synthesize first-strand cDNA for the TCR alpha and beta chains. To control for contamination, every cDNA library carried two barcodes: a SMART-Mk sample barcode plus Illumina barcodes. TruSeq adapter sequences and Illumina sample barcodes were added in two successive PCR steps. Sequencing of the TCR alpha and beta cDNA libraries was done on the Illumina HiSeq platform using custom primers. The original pipeline was this. MiGEC was used to process raw reads and extract unique molecular identifiers, and MiXCR was used to find CDR3 positions. For each individual, recombination models were inferred using an EM algorithm with the repgenHMM and IGoR tools. The tcR package in R was used for shared clonotype analysis, with sharing normalized by the product of cloneset sizes. To study raw recombination free of thymic and clonal selection effects, out-of-frame nonproductive sequences were analyzed. TCRdb took the public reads, trimmed them with fastp at Q25, ran MiXCR for clone calling and kept in-frame beta chains. Every CDR3 protein is listed once, alongside the most common genes and DNA of its rows. Here the V and J calls rest on TCRdb's processing, not on the authors' analysis. The sample table holds hundreds of thousands of distinct CDR3 sequences, of which more than 6.5% were seen once. Approximately 2% of the sample is in the top ten clones.

For this clonotype: Its antigen is still unknown. No qualities accompany the bases; no much larger clone lies one base away.

Every donor was a healthy Caucasian. The twin cohort comprised three pairs of female monozygotic twins, all aged roughly 18 to 29 years. Using Miltenyi CD45RO+ enrichment and human naive T-cell isolation kits, memory (CD45RO+) and naive T cells were isolated from PBMC. As encoded in the germline V gene (reference sequence), CDR1 is LNHNV while CDR2 is YYDKDF. Spanning cysteine to phenylalanine, the CDR3 consists of 16 amino acids. The read is trimmed to its CDR3 DNA, 48 bases read in frame from base 1. Relative to germline, V is missing 0 bases and J is missing 8 bases, with 8 bases of the junction outside any gene match. These data are also associated with another study on yellow fever vaccine responses in identical twins. The second publication reports: According to the authors, the vaccine-induced T cell response in identical twins seemed to be partly convergent and partly specific to each individual. In identical twins, the study followed T cell clones that responded to the vaccine with precision.

In this chain, TRBV15 is recombined with TRBJ2-3; 10 central bases correspond to TRBD2. The TCR originated in a woman aged 18-29 years in good health. Sequenced: memory (CD45RO+) T cells sorted from blood. The sample's cell subset or site label, decoded: CD45RO+ enriched T cells. The CDR3 region has the sequence CATSRDPSGGGGTQYF. Read as DNA, the sequence is TGTGCCACCAGCAGAGATCCCAGCGGGGGGGGTGGTACGCAGTATTTT.